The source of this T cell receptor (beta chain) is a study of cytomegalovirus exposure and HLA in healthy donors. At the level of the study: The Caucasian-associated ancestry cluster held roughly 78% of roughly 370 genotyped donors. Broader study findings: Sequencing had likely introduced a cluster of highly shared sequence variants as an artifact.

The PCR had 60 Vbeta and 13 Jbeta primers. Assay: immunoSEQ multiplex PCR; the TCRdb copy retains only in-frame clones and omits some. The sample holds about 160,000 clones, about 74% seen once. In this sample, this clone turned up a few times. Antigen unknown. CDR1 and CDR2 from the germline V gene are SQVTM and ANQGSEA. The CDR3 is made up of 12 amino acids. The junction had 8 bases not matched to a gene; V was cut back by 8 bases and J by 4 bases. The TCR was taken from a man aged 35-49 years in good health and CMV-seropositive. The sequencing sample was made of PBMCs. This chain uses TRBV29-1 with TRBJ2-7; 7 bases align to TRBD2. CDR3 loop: CSFSGLTYEQYF. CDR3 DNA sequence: TGCAGCTTTTCGGGACTAACGTACGAGCAGTACTTC.